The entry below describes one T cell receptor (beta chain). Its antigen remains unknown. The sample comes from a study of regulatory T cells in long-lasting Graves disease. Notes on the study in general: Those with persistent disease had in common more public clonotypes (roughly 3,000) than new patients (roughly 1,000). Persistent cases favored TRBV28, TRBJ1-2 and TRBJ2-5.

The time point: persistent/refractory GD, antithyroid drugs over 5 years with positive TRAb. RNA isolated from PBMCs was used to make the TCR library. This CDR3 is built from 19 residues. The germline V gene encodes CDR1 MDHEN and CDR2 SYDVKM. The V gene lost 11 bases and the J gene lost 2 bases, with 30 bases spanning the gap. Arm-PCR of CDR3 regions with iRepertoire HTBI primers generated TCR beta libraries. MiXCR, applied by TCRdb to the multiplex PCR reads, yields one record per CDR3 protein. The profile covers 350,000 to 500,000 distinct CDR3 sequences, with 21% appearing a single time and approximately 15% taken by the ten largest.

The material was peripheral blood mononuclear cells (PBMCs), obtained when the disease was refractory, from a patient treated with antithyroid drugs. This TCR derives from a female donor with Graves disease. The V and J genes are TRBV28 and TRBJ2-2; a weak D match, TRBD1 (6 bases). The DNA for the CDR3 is TGTGCCTCCCGCCAACCCTGGGACCTAGGGGACAACAACACCGGGGAGCTGTTTTTT. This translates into CASRQPWDLGDNNTGELFF.